The clone carrying this T cell receptor (beta chain) was seen just once. This entry comes from a study of breast tumors, draining lymph nodes, adjacent tissues. The germline CDR1 and CDR2 sequences are MDHEN and SYDVKM. The J segment lost 0 bases and the V segment lost 8 bases, leaving 2 bases of the junction unmatched. The length of the CDR3 is 14 residues. Axillary draining lymph nodes of breast cancer patients supplied the node samples. TCRdb re-called the multiplex PCR reads through MiXCR, storing one row per CDR3 protein. In the table there are around 290,000 distinct CDR3 sequences, 30% of which are singletons.

The sample consisted of axillary lymph node tissue. The rearrangement uses TRBV28 and TRBJ1-3; 9 positions agree with TRBD1. The sequence was obtained from a female donor with breast cancer. Some clones in this sample may be carry-over from other donors' samples. The CDR3 DNA follows: TGTGCCAGCGGGACAGGGAACTCTGGAAACACCATATATTTT. Translation: CASGTGNSGNTIYF.